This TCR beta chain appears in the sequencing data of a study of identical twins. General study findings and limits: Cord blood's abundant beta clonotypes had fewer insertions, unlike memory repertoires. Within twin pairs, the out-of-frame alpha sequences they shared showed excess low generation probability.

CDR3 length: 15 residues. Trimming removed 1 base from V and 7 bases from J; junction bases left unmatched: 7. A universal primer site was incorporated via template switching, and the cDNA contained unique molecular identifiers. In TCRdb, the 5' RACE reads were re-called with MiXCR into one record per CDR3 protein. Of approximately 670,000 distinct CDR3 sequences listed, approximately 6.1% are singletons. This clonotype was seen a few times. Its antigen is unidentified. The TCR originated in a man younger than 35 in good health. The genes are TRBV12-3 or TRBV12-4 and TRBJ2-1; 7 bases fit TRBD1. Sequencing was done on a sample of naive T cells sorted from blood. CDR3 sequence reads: CASSLDRGRGNEQFF. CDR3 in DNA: TGTGCCAGCAGTTTAGATAGGGGGCGAGGAAATGAGCAGTTCTTC.